The sequence of this T cell receptor (beta chain) was determined in a study of CD8 T cells in Susac syndrome. Study results and caveats: Susac-specific public clones numbered sixteen in total CD8+ repertoires (and five in CD8+ TEMRA repertoires). Peak Susac CD8+ clonal expansion was seen in TEMRA cells and active patients.

Sequencing of TCR beta was undertaken in CD8+ and CD4+ T cells derived from blood. While CD8+ and CD4+ T cells were isolated negatively, TEMRA cells were enriched by FACS. Concerning this clonotype: The antigen is not known.

The authors reverse transcribed roughly 0.5 to 1 ug RNA with random hexamers. Each CDR3 protein is one row after TCRdb ran MiXCR on the immunoSEQ multiplex PCR reads. The sample lists 95,000 to 150,000 distinct CDR3 sequences; about 94% were seen once. The germline CDR1 and CDR2 sequences are LGHNA and YSLEER. V lost 2 bases, J lost 4 bases, and 11 bases lay in between. There are 15 residues in the CDR3. This sequence joins TRBV4-3 and TRBJ2-2; D is perhaps TRBD1 (5 bases). Sequencing was done on a sample of CD8+ T cells from PBMCs. The sequence derives from a human donor with Susac syndrome. The CDR3 DNA sequence: TGCGCCAGCAGCCAATCCCCAGGGCCCACCGGGGAGCTGTTTTTT. Its protein is CASSQSPGPTGELFF.